This T cell receptor (beta chain) originates from a study of metastatic and nonmetastatic thyroid tumors. Across the whole study: The comparison covered peripheral blood and tumor or nodule tissue in malignant and benign thyroid patients. General observations from the study: Versus benign nodules, malignant thyroid tumors reportedly had significantly higher TCR beta diversity, in blood and tumor.

As originally analysed: For papillary thyroid cancer, a distant-metastasis classifier was constructed from CDR3 differences observed across clinicopathological groups. MiXCR re-clonotyped the PCR reads for TCRdb. Here the V and J calls rest on TCRdb's processing, not on the authors' analysis. Here the sample spans some 15,000 clones, around 3.6% being singletons. V dropped 0 bases and J dropped 6 bases, with 9 bases sitting between them. The CDR3 runs to 14 residues. CDR1 and CDR2 from the germline V gene are MNHEY and SVGAGI. As concerns this clone: Its target is unknown.

Ahead of thyroid surgery, no patient had received treatment of any kind. The specimen was tumor tissue. This chain uses TRBV6-5 with TRBJ1-5, with D hard to call. The clonotype comes from a female donor with papillary thyroid cancer or a benign thyroid nodule (not recorded which). Some clones in this sample may be carry-over from other donors' samples. The CDR3 loop reads CASSYSQESQPQHF. CDR3 nucleotide sequence: TGTGCCAGCAGTTACTCCCAGGAGAGTCAGCCCCAGCATTTT.